Listed here is a single T cell receptor (beta chain). What it recognizes is unknown. The same CDR3 also results from other DNA sequences found in this sample. Documented time point: peripheral blood 6 weeks after treatment start. Deletions cut 6 bases from V and 5 bases from J, with 10 bases between. The CDR3 spans 12 residues. CDR1 and CDR2 (germline): SNHLY, FYNNEI. Assay: immunoSEQ multiplex PCR; the TCRdb copy retains only in-frame clones and omits some. Of 75,000 to 100,000 clones in the sample, roughly 83% were seen once. The source of the sample is a study of PD-L1 blockade in urothelial cancer. About the study: From 2014, patients received atezolizumab, given as 1,200 mg intravenously every 3 weeks. Notes on the study in general: Blood TCR clonality below the median before treatment was a predictor of better survival.

The V gene is TRBV2, the J gene TRBJ1-1, with D possibly matching TRBD1 (6 bases). This TCR was recovered from a man between 65 and 80 years old with urothelial cancer. The sample here was PBMCs, taken around atezolizumab (anti-PD-L1) treatment. The CDR3 region is CASSAGVTEAFF. As DNA, the CDR3 is TGTGCCAGCAGCGCAGGGGTTACTGAAGCTTTCTTT.